The TCR beta chain under discussion was sequenced for a study of blood T cells in healthy people across ages. Primers used in a second PCR of roughly 7 to 12 cycles were a sample-barcoded 5' primer and a J-beta primer mix. TCRdb recomputed calls from the 5' RACE reads with MiXCR, one row per CDR3 protein. The top ten clones hold 5.5% to 8% of a sample with about 1.4 million distinct CDR3 sequences, approximately 59% of them seen once. Trimming took off 0 bases at V and 2 bases at J, with 8 bases between the two ends. Germline assignment: CDR1 MGHRA and CDR2 YSYEKL. This CDR3 is built from 14 residues.

V is TRBV4-1 and J is TRBJ2-7; D unclear. The sequence came from a young man in good health. Sequencing was performed on blood. In nucleotides, the CDR3 is TGCGCCAGCAGCCAAGAGAAGCGAACCTACGAGCAGTACTTC. It encodes CASSQEKRTYEQYF.